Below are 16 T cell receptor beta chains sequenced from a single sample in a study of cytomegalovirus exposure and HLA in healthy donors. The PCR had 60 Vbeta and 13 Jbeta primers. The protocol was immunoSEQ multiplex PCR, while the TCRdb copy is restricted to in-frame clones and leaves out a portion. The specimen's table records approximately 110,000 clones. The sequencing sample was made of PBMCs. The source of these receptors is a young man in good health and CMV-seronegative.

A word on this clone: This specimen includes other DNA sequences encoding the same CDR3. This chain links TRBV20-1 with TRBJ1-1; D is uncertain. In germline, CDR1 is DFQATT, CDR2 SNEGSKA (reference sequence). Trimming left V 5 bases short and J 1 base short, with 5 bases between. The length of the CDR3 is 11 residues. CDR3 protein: CSAAGNTEAFF. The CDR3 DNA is TGCAGTGCTGCGGGGAACACTGAAGCTTTCTTT.

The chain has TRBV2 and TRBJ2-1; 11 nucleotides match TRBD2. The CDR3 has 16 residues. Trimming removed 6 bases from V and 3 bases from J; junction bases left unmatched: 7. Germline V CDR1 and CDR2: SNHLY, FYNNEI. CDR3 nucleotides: TGTGCCAGCAGGTACCCGGGACTAGCGGACTACAATGAGCAGTTCTTC. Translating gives CASRYPGLADYNEQFF.

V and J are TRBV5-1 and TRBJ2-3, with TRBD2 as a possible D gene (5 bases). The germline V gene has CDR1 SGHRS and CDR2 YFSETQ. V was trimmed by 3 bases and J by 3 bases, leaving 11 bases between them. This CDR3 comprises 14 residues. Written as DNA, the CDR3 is TGCGCCAGCAGCTACACGGGAAGTACAGATACGCAGTATTTT. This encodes CASSYTGSTDTQYF.

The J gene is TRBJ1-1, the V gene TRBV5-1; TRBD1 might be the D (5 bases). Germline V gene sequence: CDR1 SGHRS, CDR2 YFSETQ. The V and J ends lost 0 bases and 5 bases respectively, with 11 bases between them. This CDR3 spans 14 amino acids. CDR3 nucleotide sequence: TGCGCCAGCAGCTTGGGCGGGGGGAGGACTGAAGCTTTCTTT. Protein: CASSLGGGRTEAFF.

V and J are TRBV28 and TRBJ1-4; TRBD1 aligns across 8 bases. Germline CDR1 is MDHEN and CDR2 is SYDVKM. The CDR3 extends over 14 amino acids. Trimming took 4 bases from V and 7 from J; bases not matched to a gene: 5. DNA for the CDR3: TGTGCCAGCAGTTGGACAGGGTCTCGTGAAAAACTGTTTTTT. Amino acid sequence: CASSWTGSREKLFF.

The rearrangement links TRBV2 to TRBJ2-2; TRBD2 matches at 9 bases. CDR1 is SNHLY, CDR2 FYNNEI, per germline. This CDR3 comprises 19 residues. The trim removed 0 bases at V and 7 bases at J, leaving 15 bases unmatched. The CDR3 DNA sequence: TGTGCCAGCAGTGAAGCGCCCGGGCGGGGGGGCCTAAGAATCGGGGAGCTGTTTTTT. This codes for CASSEAPGRGGLRIGELFF.

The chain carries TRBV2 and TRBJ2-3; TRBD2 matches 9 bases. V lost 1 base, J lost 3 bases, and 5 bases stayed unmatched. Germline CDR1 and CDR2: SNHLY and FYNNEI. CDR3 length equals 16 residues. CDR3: CASSEGGGGATDTQYF. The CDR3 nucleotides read TGTGCCAGCAGTGAAGGGGGCGGGGGGGCTACAGATACGCAGTATTTT.

CDR3 bases: TGTGCCAGCAGTGGCATTACAGGGGTTCACGAGCAGTACTTC. Amino acids: CASSGITGVHEQYF. This chain connects TRBV21-1 to TRBJ2-7; TRBD1 is the table's D call, not checked against the DNA. TRBV21-1 is recorded as a pseudogene. The CDR3 consists of 14 residues.

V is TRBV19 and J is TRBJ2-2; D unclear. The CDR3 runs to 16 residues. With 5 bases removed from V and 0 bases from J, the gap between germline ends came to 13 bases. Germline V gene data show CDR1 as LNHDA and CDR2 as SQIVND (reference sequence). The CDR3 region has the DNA TGTGCCAGTAGTCCACTAACCCCGTCGAACACCGGGGAGCTGTTTTTT. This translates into CASSPLTPSNTGELFF.

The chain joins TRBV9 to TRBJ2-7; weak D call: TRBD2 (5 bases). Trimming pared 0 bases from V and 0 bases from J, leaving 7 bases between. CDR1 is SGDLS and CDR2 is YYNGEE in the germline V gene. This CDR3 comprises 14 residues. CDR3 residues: CASSVGGVSYEQYF. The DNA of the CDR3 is TGTGCCAGCAGCGTAGGGGGAGTCTCCTACGAGCAGTACTTC.

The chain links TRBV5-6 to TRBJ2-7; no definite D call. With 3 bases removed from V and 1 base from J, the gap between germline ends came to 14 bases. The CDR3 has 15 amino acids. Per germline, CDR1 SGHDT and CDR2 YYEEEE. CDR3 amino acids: CASSWARSISYEQYF. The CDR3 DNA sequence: TGTGCCAGCAGCTGGGCCCGCTCCATATCCTACGAGCAGTACTTC.

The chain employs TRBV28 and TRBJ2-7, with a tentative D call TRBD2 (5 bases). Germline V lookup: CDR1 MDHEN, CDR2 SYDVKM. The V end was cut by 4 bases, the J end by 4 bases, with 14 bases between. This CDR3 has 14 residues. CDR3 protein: CASSSGEGRYEQYF. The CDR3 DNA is TGTGCCAGCAGTTCCGGTGAGGGTAGGTACGAGCAGTACTTC.

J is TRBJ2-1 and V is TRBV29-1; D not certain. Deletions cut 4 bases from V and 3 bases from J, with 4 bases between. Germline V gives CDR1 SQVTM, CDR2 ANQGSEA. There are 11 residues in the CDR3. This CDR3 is CSVVSYNEQFF. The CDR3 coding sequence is TGCAGCGTTGTCAGCTACAATGAGCAGTTCTTC.

Written as DNA, the CDR3 is TGTGCCAGCAGTTTCTTCGGGACAGGGAAGGATACGCAGTATTTT. Translating it yields CASSFFGTGKDTQYF. This chain joins TRBV27 and TRBJ2-3; 9 nucleotides line up with TRBD1. CDR3 size: 15 residues. Losses at the gene ends were 3 bases for V and 6 bases for J; bases not matched to a gene: 7. Looked up from germline, CDR1 is MNHEY and CDR2 is SMNVEV (reference sequence).

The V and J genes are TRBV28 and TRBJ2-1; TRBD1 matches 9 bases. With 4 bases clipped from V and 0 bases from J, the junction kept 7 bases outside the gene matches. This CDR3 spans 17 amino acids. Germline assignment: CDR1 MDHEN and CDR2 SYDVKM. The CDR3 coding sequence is TGTGCCAGCAGTTCCCCTGGACAGGGGAGCTCCTACAATGAGCAGTTCTTC. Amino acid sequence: CASSSPGQGSSYNEQFF. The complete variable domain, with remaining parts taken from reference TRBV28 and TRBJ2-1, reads DVKVTQSSRYLVKRTGEKVFLECVQDMDHENMFWYRQDPGLGLRLIYFSYDVKMKEKGDIPEGYSVSREKKERFSLILESASTNQTSMYLCASSSPGQGSSYNEQFFGPGTRLTVL.

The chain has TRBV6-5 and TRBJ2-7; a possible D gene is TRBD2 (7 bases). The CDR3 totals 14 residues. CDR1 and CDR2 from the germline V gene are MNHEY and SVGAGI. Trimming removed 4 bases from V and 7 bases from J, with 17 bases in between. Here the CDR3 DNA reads TGTGCCAGCAGTTGGGGGGCGGGGGTTCAAGAGCAGTACTTC. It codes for CASSWGAGVQEQYF.